These 28 T cell receptor beta chains were all obtained from the same sample, sequenced in a study of blood T cell repertoires in COVID-19. Repertoires were generated with immunoSEQ multiplex PCR, while TCRdb's copy carries only in-frame clones and drops some. Among 85,000 to 90,000 clones listed, more than 60% were seen once. Specimen: peripheral blood. The source is a man between 70 and 80 years old with acute or convalescent COVID-19.

The chain has TRBV5-1 and TRBJ1-1; 8 nucleotides agree with TRBD1. The germline V gene encodes CDR1 SGHRS and CDR2 YFSETQ. Losses at the gene ends were 0 bases for V and 6 bases for J; bases not matched to a gene: 7. The CDR3 has 15 amino acids. For the CDR3, the DNA is TGCGCCAGCAGCTTGGGGGCAGGGGGCAGGCCTGAAGCTTTCTTT. It translates to CASSLGAGGRPEAFF.

The chain has TRBV27 and TRBJ1-1; D possibly corresponds to TRBD1 (5 bases). This CDR3 contains 14 residues. Germline CDR1 is MNHEY and CDR2 is SMNVEV (reference sequence). V was cut by 4 bases and J by 0 bases, with 9 bases left in between. The CDR3 bases are TGTGCCAGCAGTTCGGACATTTTGAACACTGAAGCTTTCTTT. It encodes CASSSDILNTEAFF.

The rearrangement uses TRBV11-2 and TRBJ2-1; 14 bases map to TRBD2. After removal of 5 bases from V and 3 bases from J, the junction contained 3 bases not matched to a gene. The germline V gene has CDR1 SGHAT and CDR2 FQNNGV. This CDR3 has 16 residues. The chain's CDR3 is CASSQGLAGGYNEQFF. CDR3 coding DNA: TGTGCCAGCAGCCAAGGACTAGCGGGGGGCTACAATGAGCAGTTCTTC.

In this sample, this clone turned up a few times. This chain links TRBV28 with TRBJ2-2; 11 bases are shared with TRBD2. V shed 6 bases and J 7 bases; nucleotides not matched to a gene: 7. CDR3 length: 15 residues. In germline, CDR1 is MDHEN, CDR2 SYDVKM. CDR3 amino acids: CASSPSGTSGGELFF. The CDR3 bases are TGTGCCAGCAGCCCCTCCGGGACTAGCGGCGGGGAGCTGTTTTTT. Variable domain in full (rest from reference TRBV28 and TRBJ2-2): DVKVTQSSRYLVKRTGEKVFLECVQDMDHENMFWYRQDPGLGLRLIYFSYDVKMKEKGDIPEGYSVSREKKERFSLILESASTNQTSMYLCASSPSGTSGGELFFGEGSRLTVL.

This clone was seen a few times. The genes are TRBV19 and TRBJ2-6; D unresolved. V was cut by 6 bases and J by 2 bases, with 11 bases left in between. CDR1 LNHDA and CDR2 SQIVND come from the germline V gene (reference sequence). The CDR3 runs to 15 residues. The CDR3 nucleotides are TGTGCCAGTAGCAAACAGAAGACTGGGGCCAACGTCCTGACTTTC. Its translation: CASSKQKTGANVLTF.

The DNA of the CDR3 is TGTGCCAGCTCACCACCGTCTAGCGGGGGCACAGATACGCAGTATTTT. Its translation: CASSPPSSGGTDTQYF. This sequence joins TRBV18 and TRBJ2-3, with 9 bases matching TRBD2. Trimming removed 0 bases from V and 1 base from J; junction bases left unmatched: 2. Germline V gene sequence: CDR1 KGHSH, CDR2 LQKENI. The CDR3 totals 16 residues.

This clone has ten or more counts. The chain recombines TRBV28 with TRBJ1-6; D is perhaps TRBD1 (5 bases). The CDR3 has 15 amino acids. Germline values: CDR1 MDHEN, CDR2 SYDVKM. Trimming removed 6 bases from V and 9 bases from J, with 18 bases in between. The CDR3 sequence is CASRGPPLLGSPLHF. DNA of the CDR3: TGTGCCAGCAGGGGGCCACCCCTTCTAGGTTCACCCCTCCACTTT.

This clone has just one count. The V call is TRBV5-1, the J call TRBJ2-3; 11 bases align to TRBD2. V shed 4 bases and J 4 bases; nucleotides not matched to a gene: 8. CDR1 and CDR2 from the germline V gene are SGHRS and YFSETQ. The CDR3 length is 16 residues. This CDR3 reads CASSPPGTSGSDTQYF. CDR3 in DNA: TGCGCCAGCAGCCCCCCAGGGACTAGCGGATCAGATACGCAGTATTTT. The entire variable domain, with the rest obtained from reference TRBV5-1 and TRBJ2-3, is as follows: KAGVTQTPRYLIKTRGQQVTLSCSPISGHRSVSWYQQTPGQGLQFLFEYFSETQRNKGNFPGRFSGRQFSNSRSEMNVSTLELGDSALYLCASSPPGTSGSDTQYFGPGTRLTVL.

The table lists this clone with a few counts. The chain couples TRBV7-3 to TRBJ1-6; TRBD1 agrees at 9 bases. The CDR3 runs to 14 residues. Germline V lookup: CDR1 SGHTA, CDR2 FQGTGA. J gave up 8 bases and V 5 bases, and 4 bases lay outside the gene matches. The DNA for the CDR3 is TGTGCCAGCAGCGTGGGACAGGGTTATTCACCCCTCCACTTT. Amino acid sequence: CASSVGQGYSPLHF.

The gene calls are TRBV3-1 (or the pseudogene TRBV3-2) and TRBJ1-3; D is perhaps TRBD1 (5 bases). V was trimmed by 2 bases and J by 0 bases, leaving 11 bases between them. Germline V lookup: CDR1 LGHDT, CDR2 YNNKEL (reference sequence). This CDR3 contains 16 residues. For the CDR3, the DNA is TGTGCCAGCAGCCAACTCCGGGGGGGCTCTGGAAACACCATATATTTT. Translation: CASSQLRGGSGNTIYF.

CDR3 protein: CASSLTSQGADTEAFF. The CDR3 DNA is TGTGCCAGCAGCTTAACTTCCCAGGGGGCCGACACTGAAGCTTTCTTT. The genes are TRBV7-9 and TRBJ1-1; the match to TRBD1 covers 8 bases. The germline gives CDR1 SEHNR, CDR2 FQNEAQ (reference sequence). The CDR3 loop spans 16 amino acids. V lost 2 bases, J lost 3 bases, and 8 bases stayed unmatched.

This chain joins TRBV19 and TRBJ2-2; D gene uncertain. The V end was cut by 8 bases, the J end by 3 bases, with 10 bases between. This CDR3 spans 13 amino acids. Germline loops: CDR1 LNHDA, CDR2 SQIVND (reference sequence). For the CDR3, the DNA is TGTGCCAGTGGTAACCTAGACACCGGGGAGCTGTTTTTT. It specifies CASGNLDTGELFF.

The gene calls are TRBV7-8 and TRBJ1-4; D is unresolved. V was shortened by 2 bases and J by 7 bases, with 11 bases between the two germline ends. This CDR3 comprises 14 residues. CDR1 and CDR2 (germline): SGHVS, FQNEAQ. CDR3 sequence (DNA): TGTGCCAGCAGCTTAACTGGTCGAAGTGAAAAACTGTTTTTT. It encodes CASSLTGRSEKLFF.

The V call is TRBV6-5, the J call TRBJ1-1, with TRBD1 as a possible D gene (5 bases). The CDR3 totals 13 residues. V shed 6 bases and J shed 2 bases, with 10 bases lying between them. The germline CDR1 and CDR2 sequences are MNHEY and SVGAGI. This CDR3 is CASRYDRNTEAFF. The DNA of the CDR3 is TGTGCCAGCAGGTACGACAGAAACACTGAAGCTTTCTTT.

The chain combines TRBV4-2 with TRBJ1-5, with a tentative D call TRBD1 (5 bases). V shed 1 base and J shed 2 bases, with 18 bases lying between them. This CDR3 spans 18 amino acids. The germline V gene encodes CDR1 LGHNA and CDR2 YNFKEQ. As DNA, the CDR3 is TGTGCCAGCAGCCAAGCCTCCCTTAGGGGAATGGGCAATCAGCCCCAGCATTTT. The encoded protein is CASSQASLRGMGNQPQHF.

The chain uses TRBV23-1 and TRBJ1-5, with D possibly matching TRBD1 (5 bases). TRBV23-1 is reported as an ORF; its role is uncertain. With 8 bases removed from V and 5 bases from J, the gap between germline ends came to 10 bases. The CDR3 covers 12 residues. The CDR3: CASAGTHQPQHF. DNA for the CDR3: TGCGCCAGCGCCGGGACTCATCAGCCCCAGCATTTT.

This chain links TRBV5-6 with TRBJ1-6; a possible D gene is TRBD1 (6 bases). The length of the CDR3 is 16 residues. Germline V gives CDR1 SGHDT, CDR2 YYEEEE. The ends were cut back, 0 bases at V and 5 bases at J, with 12 bases in the middle. CDR3 DNA sequence: TGTGCCAGCAGCTTGGGAACAGGGACCAATAATTCACCCCTCCACTTT. Residues: CASSLGTGTNNSPLHF. Together with reference TRBV5-6 and TRBJ1-6, the CDR3 gives the full variable domain: DAGVTQSPTHLIKTRGQQVTLRCSPKSGHDTVSWYQQALGQGPQFIFQYYEEEERQRGNFPDRFSGHQFPNYSSELNVNALLLGDSALYLCASSLGTGTNNSPLHFGNGTRLTVT.

The chain is built from TRBV4-1 and TRBJ2-7; 7 nucleotides match TRBD2. This CDR3 is built from 15 residues. Germline CDR1 reads MGHRA; CDR2 reads YSYEKL. J lost 4 bases, V lost 3 bases, and 9 bases had no gene match. CDR3 region: CASSQERDGLYEQYF. CDR3 coding DNA: TGCGCCAGCAGCCAGGAGCGGGACGGTTTATACGAGCAGTACTTC.

The gene calls are TRBV11-3 and TRBJ1-3; D uncertain. V was pared by 5 bases and J by 4 bases, with 9 bases between. Looked up from germline, CDR1 is SGHNT and CDR2 is YENEEA. This CDR3 spans 13 amino acids. CDR3 nucleotides: TGTGCCAGCAGCGCAACCAGGGGAAACACCATATATTTT. Translation: CASSATRGNTIYF.

This chain connects TRBV6-1 to TRBJ2-7; 9 nucleotides line up with TRBD1. This CDR3 is 15 amino acids long. V gave up 2 bases and J gave up 1 base; unmatched junction bases: 3. Per germline, CDR1 MNHNS and CDR2 SASEGT. For the CDR3, the DNA is TGTGCCAGCAGTGAAACCGGGACAGGGTCCTACGAGCAGTACTTC. Its protein product is CASSETGTGSYEQYF.

The chain links TRBV28 to TRBJ1-5; D is ambiguous. V was cut by 6 bases and J by 6 bases, with 9 bases left in between. Germline V CDR1 and CDR2: MDHEN, SYDVKM. This CDR3 contains 12 residues. Here the CDR3 reads CASRRGGQPQHF. The DNA of the CDR3 is TGTGCCAGCAGAAGAGGCGGTCAGCCCCAGCATTTT.

The J gene is TRBJ1-6, the V gene TRBV2, with TRBD1 matching 10 bases. V lost 5 bases, J lost 12 bases, and 7 bases stayed unmatched. Per germline, CDR1 SNHLY and CDR2 FYNNEI. This CDR3 contains 14 residues. The CDR3 loop is CASSPRQGAKPLHF. CDR3 nucleotides: TGTGCCAGCAGTCCCCGACAGGGGGCGAAACCCCTCCACTTT.

The rearrangement joins TRBV29-1 to TRBJ1-5, with 7 bases identical to TRBD1. The CDR3 covers 13 residues. Germline V gene data show CDR1 as SQVTM and CDR2 as ANQGSEA. With V trimmed by 4 bases and J by 3 bases, 3 bases remained unmatched. This chain's CDR3 is CSVVGGVNQPQHF. CDR3 DNA sequence: TGCAGCGTTGTAGGGGGCGTCAATCAGCCCCAGCATTTT.

The J gene is TRBJ2-7, the V gene TRBV28; a weak D match, TRBD2 (5 bases). Trimming stripped 4 bases from V and 7 bases from J, with 11 bases between. The germline CDR1 and CDR2 sequences are MDHEN and SYDVKM. The CDR3 is 12 residues long. CDR3 sequence reads: CASSSTGNEQYF. DNA of the CDR3: TGTGCCAGCAGTTCAACCGGGAATGAGCAGTACTTC.

The chain joins TRBV5-1 to TRBJ2-6; D is unresolved. The V end was cut by 7 bases, the J end by 0 bases, with 11 bases between. The CDR3 is 15 residues long. Germline CDR1 reads SGHRS; CDR2 reads YFSETQ. In DNA form, the CDR3 reads TGCGCCAGCGGATCAGGCGACTCTGGGGCCAACGTCCTGACTTTC. Translated: CASGSGDSGANVLTF.

The chain uses TRBV11-2 and TRBJ1-1; a weak D match, TRBD1 (5 bases). V lost 3 bases and J lost 4, with 12 bases in between. The CDR3 extends over 14 amino acids. The germline V gene has CDR1 SGHAT and CDR2 FQNNGV. The CDR3 region is CASSLGGGSTEAFF. CDR3 DNA sequence: TGTGCCAGCAGCTTGGGGGGAGGGAGCACTGAAGCTTTCTTT.

The chain is built from TRBV5-1 and TRBJ1-3; D uncertain. The CDR3 has 14 amino acids. Germline CDR1 SGHRS, CDR2 YFSETQ. Trimming shortened V by 5 bases and J by 1 base, and 10 bases separated the two germline ends. The CDR3 here is CASRQQPSGNTIYF. The CDR3 region has the DNA TGCGCCAGCAGACAACAGCCATCTGGAAACACCATATATTTT.

This clone came up a few times. The chain employs TRBV9 and TRBJ2-1, with 7 bases fitting TRBD1. Trimming took 5 bases from V and 0 from J; bases not matched to a gene: 5. CDR3 size: 15 residues. CDR1 and CDR2 (germline): SGDLS, YYNGEE. CDR3 in DNA: TGTGCCAGCAGTATTGACAGGGTCTCCTACAATGAGCAGTTCTTC. Its protein product is CASSIDRVSYNEQFF.